These T cell receptor beta chains were read from a single sample in a study of T-cell memory formation after mild COVID-19. TCRdb reprocessed the 5' RACE reads via MiXCR and lists one record per CDR3 protein. This sample yields about 440,000 distinct CDR3 sequences, of which around 18% are seen a single time; 8.4% belongs to the top ten. Specimen: PBMCs or a T cell subset sorted from them (not recorded which). These TCRs come from an adult woman who had mild COVID-19 (a few samples of this study predate the infection). Cell type and time point are not known. Each CDR3 is given with its conserved first and last residue. A D gene is named only where the DNA matches it firmly. Not every row has a clone size; where given, it reads once, few, many or a size class.

TRBJ2-1 | TRBD2 | TRBV2 | NA | TGTGCCAGCAGGCGACTAGCGGGAGTAAATGAGCAGTTCTTC | CASRRLAGVNEQFF
TRBJ1-1 | NA | TRBV4-2 | few | TGTGCCAGCAGCCACGACCGCGGGGAGAACACTGAAGCTTTCTTT | CASSHDRGENTEAFF
TRBJ2-1 | TRBD2 | TRBV5-1 | few | TGCGCCAGCAGCTTGAGAGCGGGAGCCTTAGATGAGCAGTTCTTC | CASSLRAGALDEQFF
TRBJ2-5 | NA | TRBV24-1 | NA | TGTGCCACCAGTGATTTTGGGTCAGCTGCAGAGACCCAGTACTTC | CATSDFGSAAETQYF
TRBJ2-1 | TRBD1 | TRBV7-3 | NA | TGTGCCAGCAGCGGTCCGGGACAGGGAAATGAGCAGTTCTTC | CASSGPGQGNEQFF
TRBJ2-1 | TRBD2 | TRBV7-3 | NA | TGTGCCAGCAGCTTAAAGAGGTGGGAGGCTAGCGGGAGGTTCCTGAACAATGAGCAGTTCTTC | CASSLKRWEASGRFLNNEQFF
TRBJ2-1 | TRBD1 | TRBV10-2 | once | TGCGCCAGCAGTGCCCACAGGGGACAGGGCTACAATGAGCAGTTCTTC | CASSAHRGQGYNEQFF
TRBJ2-3 | TRBD2 | TRBV5-1 | many | TGCGCCAGCAGCTCACGTCAGCGGGGTAGCACAGATACGCAGTATTTT | CASSSRQRGSTDTQYF
TRBJ2-7 | NA | TRBV10-3 | NA | TGTGCCACGGCTGGCCCCTACGAGCAGTACTTC | CATAGPYEQYF
TRBJ2-7 | NA | TRBV25-1 | NA | TGTGCCAGCGGACAGCGAGAGAGTTTCGAGCAGTACTTC | CASGQRESFEQYF
TRBJ2-5 | NA | TRBV10-3 | few | TGTGCCATCAGTGAATGGGTCAGGGCCCGAGAGACCCAGTACTTC | CAISEWVRARETQYF
TRBJ1-2 | NA | TRBV5-1 | NA | TGCGCCAGCAGCTTGGCGGCTGGTGGCTACACCTTC | CASSLAAGGYTF
TRBJ1-4 | NA | TRBV5-6 | NA | TGTGCCAGCAGCTTGGCTGATAATGAAAAACTGTTTTTT | CASSLADNEKLFF
TRBJ1-5 | TRBD1 | TRBV20-1 | NA | TGCAGTGCTGGGACAGGGAGGGAGCCCCAGCATTTT | CSAGTGREPQHF
TRBJ1-1 | NA | TRBV10-3 | NA | TGTGCCATCAGTCCCAACCCGAACACTGAAGCTTTCTTT | CAISPNPNTEAFF
TRBJ2-7 | TRBD2 | TRBV30 | NA | TGTGCCTGGGCAAGACTAGCAGCCTACGAGCAGTACTTC | CAWARLAAYEQYF
TRBJ2-1 | NA | TRBV7-2 | NA | TGTGCCAGCAGCTCTATTAGGATCCGGGCCAATGAGCAGTTCTTC | CASSSIRIRANEQFF
TRBJ2-2 | NA | TRBV5-1 | few | TGCGCCAGCAGCTTGGTGGGGACACACTCCTACACCGGGGAGCTGTTTTTT | CASSLVGTHSYTGELFF
TRBJ1-6 | NA | TRBV2 | NA | TGTGCCAGCAGTGAAGGCTCCTATAATTCACCCCTCCACTTT | CASSEGSYNSPLHF
TRBJ2-7 | NA | TRBV4-1 | NA | TGCGCCAGCAGCCAAGTACGGACGGAAGAGCAGTACTTC | CASSQVRTEEQYF
TRBJ2-1 | TRBD2 | TRBV9 | few | TGTGCCAGCAGCGCCAAAAGCGGGGAAGACAATGAGCAGTTCTTC | CASSAKSGEDNEQFF
TRBJ1-5 | NA | TRBV25-1 | NA | TGTGCCAGCAGTGAATCTTCAGGTATAAGCAATCAGCCCCAGCATTTT | CASSESSGISNQPQHF
TRBJ1-6 | TRBD1 | TRBV20-1 | NA | TGCAGTGCTAGAGCGCGGACAGGGGTTTATAATTCACCCCTCCACTTT | CSARARTGVYNSPLHF
TRBJ2-7 | NA | TRBV11-2 | NA | TGTGCCAGCACCGACCCCCGGGGACACGCCTACGAGCAGTACTTC | CASTDPRGHAYEQYF
TRBJ2-1 | NA | TRBV12-3/TRBV12-4 | NA | TGTGCCAGCTCTCTCCCTTTCGGTACTGAGCAGTTCTTC | CASSLPFGTEQFF
TRBJ1-6 | NA | TRBV20-1 | few | TGCAGTGCAAATGACAGAACGAATTCACCCCTCCACTTT | CSANDRTNSPLHF
TRBJ2-5 | NA | TRBV4-2 | few | TGTGCCAGCAGCCAAAGCGGAGAGACCCAGTACTTC | CASSQSGETQYF
TRBJ2-7 | TRBD1 | TRBV19 | NA | TGTGCCACCTCACTCCCGGGACAGGAGCAGTACTTC | CATSLPGQEQYF
TRBJ2-7 | NA | TRBV6-1 | many | TGTGCCACCAGTTTAGGGTCCTACGAGCAGTACTTC | CATSLGSYEQYF